This T cell receptor (beta chain) was identified during a study of shared clonotypes between healthy human individuals. Points from the study as a whole: The diversity represented, both genetic and in exposure history, was limited by few donors.

Germline loops: CDR1 KGHSH, CDR2 LQKENI. CDR3 length: 15 residues. The J segment lost 5 bases and the V segment lost 3 bases, leaving 8 bases of the junction unmatched. Selected positively for CCR7 and CD45RO-negative, naive CD8 cells excluded terminally differentiated effector memory CD45RA+ cells. On this clone: Its antigen is not known.

Only in-frame clones appear in the TCRdb table, and some are missing; sequencing was by immunoSEQ multiplex PCR. The data contain roughly 1,800,000 clones, roughly 94% of them singletons. The chain has TRBV18 and TRBJ2-3; 7 bases align to TRBD1. The origin of this receptor is a young man in good health. Sequencing was carried out using naive CD8+ T cells sorted from blood. CDR3 nucleotides: TGTGCCAGCTCACCCTCGACAGGGAGTGGAGATACGCAGTATTTT. Protein sequence: CASSPSTGSGDTQYF.